This passage covers 5 T cell receptor beta chains from one sample sequenced in a study of graft-versus-host responses after intestinal transplantation. The table came from immunoSEQ multiplex PCR; TCRdb's copy has only in-frame clones and leaves some out. This repertoire shows tens of thousands of clones, 92% found once; its top ten account for about 0.63%. The input for sequencing was PBMCs, taken 98 days after intestinal transplantation. These TCRs come from a human patient who received an intestinal transplant, so some T cells may come from the graft donor.

The J gene is TRBJ1-5, the V gene TRBV5-1, with D unresolved. Germline-derived CDR1 and CDR2 are SGHRS and YFSETQ. The V end lost 6 bases, the J end lost 3 bases, and 10 bases lay between the germline ends. The length of the CDR3 is 13 residues. CDR3 sequence: CASIRTVNQPQHF. As DNA, the CDR3 is TGCGCCAGCATCCGGACGGTCAATCAGCCCCAGCATTTT.

This rearrangement joins TRBV11-1 to TRBJ2-5; TRBD2 agrees at 8 bases. The germline V gene encodes CDR1 SGHAT and CDR2 FQDESV (reference sequence). The trim removed 7 bases at V and 4 bases at J, leaving 11 bases unmatched. The CDR3 has 15 amino acids. CDR3 region: CASMGSGSPGETQYF. CDR3 nucleotide sequence: TGTGCCAGCATGGGAAGCGGGAGTCCAGGAGAGACCCAGTACTTC.

The chain couples TRBV7-2 to TRBJ2-1, with TRBD2 identical over 11 bases. This CDR3 is built from 15 residues. Germline assignment: CDR1 SGHTA and CDR2 FQGNSA. V was pared by 5 bases and J by 2 bases, with 2 bases of the junction left unmatched. CDR3: CASSVTSGAYNEQFF. In DNA, the CDR3 is TGTGCCAGCAGCGTGACTAGCGGGGCCTACAATGAGCAGTTCTTC.

The chain is built from TRBV7-3 and TRBJ2-2; tentative D call: TRBD2 (6 bases). V was trimmed by 10 bases and J by 7 bases, leaving 13 bases between them. The germline CDR1 and CDR2 sequences are SGHTA and FQGTGA. The CDR3 has 12 residues. The CDR3 spells CATKTSGGELFF. DNA for the CDR3: TGTGCCACCAAGACTAGTGGCGGGGAGCTGTTTTTT.

The rearrangement links TRBV6-5 to TRBJ2-5, with TRBD2 as a possible D gene (5 bases). The germline CDR1 and CDR2 sequences are MNHEY and SVGAGI. Deletions cut 6 bases from V and 4 bases from J, with 6 bases between. The length of the CDR3 is 11 residues. For the CDR3, the DNA is TGTGCCAGCAGGGGGAGAGAGACCCAGTACTTC. It yields the protein CASRGRETQYF.